The entry that follows covers one T cell receptor beta chain sequence. Its antigen is unknown. The CDR3 is made up of 14 amino acids. Germline V gene lookup returns CDR1 MNHEY and CDR2 SMNVEV (reference sequence). Trimming removed 8 bases from V and 1 base from J; junction bases left unmatched: 5. The entry originates in a study of cytomegalovirus exposure and HLA in healthy donors. Study details: The study's early data release held some 85 million unique TCRs from HLA-typed donors. Study findings and constraints: In an earlier analysis, in about 530 donors, most V segments appeared productive either ~90% or ~30% of the time. Cytomegalovirus association was listed for under 200 TCR beta chains. Trimming of TCR beta V- and J-genes showed a link, identified in a later analysis, to a missense DCLRE1C variant.

Primers included in the PCR were 60 Vbeta and 13 Jbeta primers. TCRdb keeps only in-frame clones here, not all; method: immunoSEQ multiplex PCR. The sample contains over 50,000 clones, around 68% of which appear only once. Sequencing was done on a sample of PBMCs. The chain combines TRBV27 with TRBJ2-5; TRBD2 aligns across 9 bases. The clonotype originates from a man aged 35-49 years in good health and CMV-seropositive. The CDR3 loop is CASRLAGPQETQYF. The CDR3 nucleotides read TGTGCCAGCCGTCTAGCGGGACCCCAAGAGACCCAGTACTTC.